Given below is one TCR beta chain in context. Its antigen remains unidentified. Clones were sequenced by immunoSEQ multiplex PCR, and TCRdb holds only the in-frame ones, with some missing. The sample shows fewer than 40,000 clones, more than 90% of them seen only once. This sample was taken from a study of neoadjuvant nivolumab and ipilimumab in lung cancer. The study, taken as a whole, reports: TCR richness and clonality were higher in tumors than adjacent uninvolved lung. Only a small number of samples underwent TCR sequencing. Only two of four nivolumab-treated tumors gained richness and clonality by surgery.

In germline, CDR1 is SGHRS, CDR2 YFSETQ. V was clipped by 1 base and J by 0 bases, with 14 bases between them. The CDR3 is made up of 18 amino acids. The sequencing here drew on peripheral blood, taken after neoadjuvant nivolumab, alone or with ipilimumab, at or shortly before surgery. The TCR sequence derives from an adult with non-small cell lung cancer. This rearrangement joins TRBV5-1 to TRBJ2-6, with D maybe TRBD1 (5 bases). The CDR3 region is CASSLPDSANSGANVLTF. CDR3 bases: TGCGCCAGCAGCTTGCCCGACAGTGCCAACTCTGGGGCCAACGTCCTGACTTTC.